This T cell receptor beta chain came from a study of blood T cell repertoires in COVID-19 (dated by TCRdb to 2018 to 2021). About the investigation overall: Collaborator samples came from the United States, Italy and Spain and covered acute and convalescent phases of COVID-19. The prospective study material was composed of cDNA or gDNA derived from T cells, B-cell-depleted T cells, or PBMCs. Deeply sampled blood TCRbeta repertoires from subjects exposed to, actively infected with, or recovered from COVID-19 were included in the dataset. The repertoires were released in a freely available public database intended as a resource for research on the immune response to SARS-CoV-2. Samples were obtained from the ongoing ImmuneRACE study (first 160 participants) and from approximately 1,200 subjects provided by 6 global collaborators. Sample metadata almost always included a de-identified subject ID, COVID-19 status, age in years and sex. HLA class I and class II types, where available, came from metadata supplied by the sample provider rather than from assay-based typing.

Each collaborating institution followed its own protocols to collect whole blood in K2EDTA tubes. Collaborator samples were shipped for TCRbeta analysis as frozen whole blood, isolated PBMCs, or DNA extracted from either sample type. As concerns this clone: It has no known antigen specificity. Base qualities are not recorded, but no much larger clone differs from it by a single base.

The full study reports these points: How much clinical and demographic metadata was included differed by source and by participant, and the metadata was provided uncurated.

The immunoSEQ Assay, a bias-controlled multiplex PCR, was used to amplify TCRbeta CDR3 regions from genomic DNA. As for the original processing: The number of nucleated cells in each sample was estimated from the amplification of reference gene primers within the assay. Sequence reads were collapsed and filtered to measure the absolute abundance of every unique TCRbeta CDR3 rearrangement. For each sample, productive Simpson clonality was calculated as the square root of Simpson's diversity index over productive rearrangements. The table was pulled from immuneACCESS by TCRdb, which kept in-frame rearrangements only. Such tables lose some clones; where checked, under half of the loss comes from unresolved V genes, and the rest has no known cause. V and J calls and clone size follow that table, whereas D and trimming were derived from the DNA. The table for this sample lists 270,000 or so clones; more than 65% of them were counted only once. The biggest ten clones account for roughly 3.1% of the sample.

The junction carries 9 bases between V and J, which are trimmed by 0 bases and 5 bases respectively. Taken from cysteine to phenylalanine, the CDR3 has 13 residues. The sequence is cut down to CDR3 DNA, 39 bases in frame from base 1. Sequences SGDLS (CDR1) and YYNGEE (CDR2) are obtained from the germline V gene. The sequence was collected from a woman aged 18-35 years with acute or convalescent COVID-19. Sample: peripheral blood. The sequence links TRBV9 to TRBJ2-7; the best D guess is TRBD1, with 5 bases matching. Here the CDR3 is given as CASSVVTGDEQYF. The DNA sequence reads TGTGCCAGCAGCGTAGTCACAGGCGACGAGCAGTACTTC. Reference TRBV9 and TRBJ2-7 genes cover what lies past the CDR3, so the full variable domain is DSGVTQTPKHLITATGQRVTLRCSPRSGDLSVYWYQQSLDQGLQFLIQYYNGEERAKGNILERFSAQQFPDLHSELNLSSLELGDSALYFCASSVVTGDEQYFGPGTRLTVT.